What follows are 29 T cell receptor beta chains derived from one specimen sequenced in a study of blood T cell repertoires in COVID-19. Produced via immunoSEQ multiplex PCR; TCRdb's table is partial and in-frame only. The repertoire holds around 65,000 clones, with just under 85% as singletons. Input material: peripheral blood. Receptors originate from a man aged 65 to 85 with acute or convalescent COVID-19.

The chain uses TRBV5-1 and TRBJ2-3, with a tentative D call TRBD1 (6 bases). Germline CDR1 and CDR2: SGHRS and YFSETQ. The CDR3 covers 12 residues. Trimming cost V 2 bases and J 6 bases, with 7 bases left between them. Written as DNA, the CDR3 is TGCGCCAGCAGCTTCGACAGGGATACGCAGTATTTT. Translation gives CASSFDRDTQYF.

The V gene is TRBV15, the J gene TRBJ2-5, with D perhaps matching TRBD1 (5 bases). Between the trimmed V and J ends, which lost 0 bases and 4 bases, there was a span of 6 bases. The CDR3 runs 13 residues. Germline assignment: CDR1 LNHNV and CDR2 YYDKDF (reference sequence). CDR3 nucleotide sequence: TGTGCCACCAGCAGAGATCAGGGAGAGACCCAGTACTTC. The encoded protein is CATSRDQGETQYF.

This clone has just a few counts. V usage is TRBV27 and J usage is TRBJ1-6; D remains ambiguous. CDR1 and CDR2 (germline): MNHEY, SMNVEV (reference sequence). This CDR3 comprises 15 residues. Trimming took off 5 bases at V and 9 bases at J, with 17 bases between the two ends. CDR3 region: CASSLTWNSGSPLHF. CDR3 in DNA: TGTGCCAGCAGTCTTACTTGGAACTCGGGTTCACCCCTCCACTTT.

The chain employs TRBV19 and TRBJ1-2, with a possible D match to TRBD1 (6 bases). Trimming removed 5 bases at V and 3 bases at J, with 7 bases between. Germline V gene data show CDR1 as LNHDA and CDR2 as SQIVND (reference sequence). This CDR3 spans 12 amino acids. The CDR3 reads CASSPGDYGYTF. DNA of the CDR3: TGTGCCAGTAGTCCAGGGGACTATGGCTACACCTTC.

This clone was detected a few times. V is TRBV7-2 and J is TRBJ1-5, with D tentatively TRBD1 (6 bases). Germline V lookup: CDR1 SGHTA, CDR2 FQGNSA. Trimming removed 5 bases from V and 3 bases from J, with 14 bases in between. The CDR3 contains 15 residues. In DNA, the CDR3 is TGTGCCAGCAGCGAACAGACAGGAGACAATCAGCCCCAGCATTTT. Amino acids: CASSEQTGDNQPQHF. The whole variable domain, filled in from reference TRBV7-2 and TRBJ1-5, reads GAGVSQSPSNKVTEKGKDVELRCDPISGHTALYWYRQSLGQGLEFLIYFQGNSAPDKSGLPSDRFSAERTGGSVSTLTIQRTQQEDSAVYLCASSEQTGDNQPQHFGDGTRLSIL.

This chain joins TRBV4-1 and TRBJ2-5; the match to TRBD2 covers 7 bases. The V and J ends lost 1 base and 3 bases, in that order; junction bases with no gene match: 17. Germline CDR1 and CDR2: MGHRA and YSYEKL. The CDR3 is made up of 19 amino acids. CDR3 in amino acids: CASSQGELVTSIGEETQYF. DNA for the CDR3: TGCGCCAGCAGCCAAGGGGAGCTTGTGACTAGCATCGGGGAAGAGACCCAGTACTTC.

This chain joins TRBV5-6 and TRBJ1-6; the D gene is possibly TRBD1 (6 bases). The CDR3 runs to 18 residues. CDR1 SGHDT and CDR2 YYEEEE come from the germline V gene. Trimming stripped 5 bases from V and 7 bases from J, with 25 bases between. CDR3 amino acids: CASSRITGSSYPNSPLHF. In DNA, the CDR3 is TGTGCCAGCAGTCGTATTACAGGGTCCTCATACCCAAATTCACCCCTCCACTTT.

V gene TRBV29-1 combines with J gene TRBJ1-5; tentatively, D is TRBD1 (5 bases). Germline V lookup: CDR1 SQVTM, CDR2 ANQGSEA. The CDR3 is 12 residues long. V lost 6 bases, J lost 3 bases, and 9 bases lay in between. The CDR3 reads CSVGLHNQPQHF. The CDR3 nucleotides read TGCAGCGTGGGACTGCACAATCAGCCCCAGCATTTT.

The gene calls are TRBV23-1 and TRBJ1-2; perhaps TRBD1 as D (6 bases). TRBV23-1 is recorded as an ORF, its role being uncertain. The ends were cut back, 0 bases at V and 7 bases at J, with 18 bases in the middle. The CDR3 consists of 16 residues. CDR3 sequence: CASSQSPGQLPLGYTF. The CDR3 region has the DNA TGCGCCAGCAGTCAATCGCCGGGACAACTTCCTCTTGGCTACACCTTC.

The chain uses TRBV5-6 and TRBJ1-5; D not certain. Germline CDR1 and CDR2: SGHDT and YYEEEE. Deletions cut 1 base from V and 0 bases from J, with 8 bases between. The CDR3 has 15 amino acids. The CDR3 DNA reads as TGTGCCAGCAGCTTGTTCAGTTCTAGCAATCAGCCCCAGCATTTT. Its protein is CASSLFSSSNQPQHF.

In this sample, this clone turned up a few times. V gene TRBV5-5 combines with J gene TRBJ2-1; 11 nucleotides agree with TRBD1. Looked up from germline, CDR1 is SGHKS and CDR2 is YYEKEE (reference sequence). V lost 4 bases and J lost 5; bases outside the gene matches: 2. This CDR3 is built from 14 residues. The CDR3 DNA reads TGTGCCAGCAGCCGGGACAGGGGGAACAATGAGCAGTTCTTC. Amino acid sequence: CASSRDRGNNEQFF.

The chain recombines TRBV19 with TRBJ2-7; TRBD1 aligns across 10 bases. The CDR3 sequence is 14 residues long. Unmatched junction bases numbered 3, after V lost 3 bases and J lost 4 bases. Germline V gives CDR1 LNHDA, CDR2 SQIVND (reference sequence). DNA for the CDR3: TGTGCCAGTAGTATTGGGGACAGGGGATACGAGCAGTACTTC. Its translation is CASSIGDRGYEQYF.

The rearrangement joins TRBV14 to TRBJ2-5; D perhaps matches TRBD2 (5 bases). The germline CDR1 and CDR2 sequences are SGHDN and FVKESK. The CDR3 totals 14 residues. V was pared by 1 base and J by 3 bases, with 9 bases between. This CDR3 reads CASSQADGEETQYF. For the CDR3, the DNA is TGTGCCAGCAGCCAAGCGGACGGGGAAGAGACCCAGTACTTC.

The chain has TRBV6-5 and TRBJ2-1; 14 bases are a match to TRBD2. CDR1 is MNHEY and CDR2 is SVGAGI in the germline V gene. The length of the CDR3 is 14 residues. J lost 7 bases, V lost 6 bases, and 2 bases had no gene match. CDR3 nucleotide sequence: TGTGCCAGCAGGAGACTAGCGGGGGGGAATGAGCAGTTCTTC. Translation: CASRRLAGGNEQFF.

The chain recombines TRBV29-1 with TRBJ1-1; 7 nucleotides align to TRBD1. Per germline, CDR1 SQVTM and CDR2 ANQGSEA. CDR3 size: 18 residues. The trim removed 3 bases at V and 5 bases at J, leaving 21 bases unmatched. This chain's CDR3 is CSVELQGRRGLELTEAFF. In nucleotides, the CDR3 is TGCAGCGTTGAGCTACAGGGGAGGAGGGGTTTGGAGTTAACTGAAGCTTTCTTT. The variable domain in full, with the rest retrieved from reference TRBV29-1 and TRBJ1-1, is SAVISQKPSRDICQRGTSLTIQCQVDSQVTMMFWYRQQPGQSLTLIATANQGSEATYESGFVIDKFPISRPNLTFSTLTVSNMSPEDSSIYLCSVELQGRRGLELTEAFFGQGTRLTVV.

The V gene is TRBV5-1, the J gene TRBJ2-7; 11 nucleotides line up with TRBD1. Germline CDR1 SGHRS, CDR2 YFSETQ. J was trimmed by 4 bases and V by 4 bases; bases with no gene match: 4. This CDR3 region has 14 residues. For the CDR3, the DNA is TGCGCCAGCAGCGCCGGGACAGGGGGTTACGAGCAGTACTTC. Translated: CASSAGTGGYEQYF.

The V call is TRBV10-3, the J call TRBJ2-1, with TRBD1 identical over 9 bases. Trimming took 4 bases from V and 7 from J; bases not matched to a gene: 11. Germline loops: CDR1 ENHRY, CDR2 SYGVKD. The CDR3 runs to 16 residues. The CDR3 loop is CAISGIKTGGTNEQFF. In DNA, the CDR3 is TGTGCCATCAGTGGAATAAAAACAGGGGGCACAAATGAGCAGTTCTTC.

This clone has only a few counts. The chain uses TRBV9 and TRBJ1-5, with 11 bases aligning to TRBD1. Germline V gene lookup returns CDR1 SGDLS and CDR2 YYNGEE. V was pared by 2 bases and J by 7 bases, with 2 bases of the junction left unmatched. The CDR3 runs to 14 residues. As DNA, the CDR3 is TGTGCCAGCAGCGTTCGGGACAGGGGGCAGCCCCAGCATTTT. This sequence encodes CASSVRDRGQPQHF.

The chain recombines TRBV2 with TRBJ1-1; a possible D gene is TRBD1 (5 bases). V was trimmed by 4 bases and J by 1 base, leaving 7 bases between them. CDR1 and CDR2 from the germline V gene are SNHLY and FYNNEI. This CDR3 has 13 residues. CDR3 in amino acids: CASSGQRNTEAFF. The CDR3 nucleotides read TGTGCCAGCAGTGGACAGAGGAACACTGAAGCTTTCTTT.

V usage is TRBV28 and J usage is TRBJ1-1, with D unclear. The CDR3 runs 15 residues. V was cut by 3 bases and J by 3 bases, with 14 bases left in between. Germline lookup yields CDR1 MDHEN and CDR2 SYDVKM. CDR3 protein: CASSFWARGDTEAFF. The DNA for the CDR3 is TGTGCCAGCAGTTTCTGGGCACGCGGGGACACTGAAGCTTTCTTT.

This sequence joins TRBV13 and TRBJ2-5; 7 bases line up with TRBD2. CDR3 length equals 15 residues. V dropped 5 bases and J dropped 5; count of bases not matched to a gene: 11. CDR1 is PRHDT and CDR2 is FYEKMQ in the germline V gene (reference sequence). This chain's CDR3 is CASSPPLAKGETQYF. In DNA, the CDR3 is TGTGCCAGCAGCCCCCCACTAGCGAAGGGGGAGACCCAGTACTTC.

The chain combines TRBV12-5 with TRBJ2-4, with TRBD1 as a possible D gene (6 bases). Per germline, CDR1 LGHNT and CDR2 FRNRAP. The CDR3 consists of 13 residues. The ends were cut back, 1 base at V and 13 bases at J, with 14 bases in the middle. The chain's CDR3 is CASGLAYRDAQYF. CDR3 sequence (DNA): TGTGCTAGTGGTTTGGCCTACAGGGACGCACAGTACTTC.

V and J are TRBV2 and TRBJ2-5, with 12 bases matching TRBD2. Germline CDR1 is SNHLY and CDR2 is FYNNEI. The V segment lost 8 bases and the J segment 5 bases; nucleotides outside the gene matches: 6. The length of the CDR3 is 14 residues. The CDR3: CASPSGGAAETQYF. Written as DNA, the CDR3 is TGTGCCAGCCCTAGCGGGGGGGCCGCGGAGACCCAGTACTTC.

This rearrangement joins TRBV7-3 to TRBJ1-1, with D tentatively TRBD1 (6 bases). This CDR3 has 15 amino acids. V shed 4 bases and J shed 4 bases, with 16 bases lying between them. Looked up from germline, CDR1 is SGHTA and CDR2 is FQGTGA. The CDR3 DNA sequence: TGTGCCAGCAGCTCTTCAGGGGCCGCGGGCACTGAAGCTTTCTTT. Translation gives CASSSSGAAGTEAFF.

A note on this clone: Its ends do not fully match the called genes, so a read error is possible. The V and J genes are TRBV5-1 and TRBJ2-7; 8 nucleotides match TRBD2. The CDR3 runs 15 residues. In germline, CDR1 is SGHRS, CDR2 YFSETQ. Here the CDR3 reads CASSLEWTSSHEQYF. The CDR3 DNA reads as TGCGCCAGCAGCTTGGAATGGACTAGCTCCCACGAGCAGTACTTC.

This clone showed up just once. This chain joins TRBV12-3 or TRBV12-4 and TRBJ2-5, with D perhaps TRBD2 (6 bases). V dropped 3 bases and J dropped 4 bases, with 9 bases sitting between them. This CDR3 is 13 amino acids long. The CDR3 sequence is CASSFGGPETQYF. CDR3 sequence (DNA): TGTGCCAGCAGTTTCGGGGGTCCAGAGACCCAGTACTTC.

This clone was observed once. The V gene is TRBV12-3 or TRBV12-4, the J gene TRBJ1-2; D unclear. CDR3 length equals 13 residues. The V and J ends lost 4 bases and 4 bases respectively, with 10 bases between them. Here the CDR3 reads CASSSPRGYGYTF. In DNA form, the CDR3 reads TGTGCCAGCAGTTCCCCGCGGGGCTATGGCTACACCTTC.

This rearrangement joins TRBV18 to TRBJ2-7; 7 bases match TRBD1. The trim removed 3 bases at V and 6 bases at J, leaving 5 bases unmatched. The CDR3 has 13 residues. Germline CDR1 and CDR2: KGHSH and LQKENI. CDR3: CASSPETGTEQYF. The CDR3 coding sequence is TGTGCCAGCTCACCTGAGACAGGGACCGAGCAGTACTTC.

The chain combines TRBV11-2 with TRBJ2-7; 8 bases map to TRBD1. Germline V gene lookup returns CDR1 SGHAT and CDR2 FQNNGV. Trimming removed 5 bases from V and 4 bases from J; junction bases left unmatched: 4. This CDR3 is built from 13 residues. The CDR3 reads CASSRDRRYEQYF. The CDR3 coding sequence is TGTGCCAGCAGCCGGGACAGGCGGTACGAGCAGTACTTC.